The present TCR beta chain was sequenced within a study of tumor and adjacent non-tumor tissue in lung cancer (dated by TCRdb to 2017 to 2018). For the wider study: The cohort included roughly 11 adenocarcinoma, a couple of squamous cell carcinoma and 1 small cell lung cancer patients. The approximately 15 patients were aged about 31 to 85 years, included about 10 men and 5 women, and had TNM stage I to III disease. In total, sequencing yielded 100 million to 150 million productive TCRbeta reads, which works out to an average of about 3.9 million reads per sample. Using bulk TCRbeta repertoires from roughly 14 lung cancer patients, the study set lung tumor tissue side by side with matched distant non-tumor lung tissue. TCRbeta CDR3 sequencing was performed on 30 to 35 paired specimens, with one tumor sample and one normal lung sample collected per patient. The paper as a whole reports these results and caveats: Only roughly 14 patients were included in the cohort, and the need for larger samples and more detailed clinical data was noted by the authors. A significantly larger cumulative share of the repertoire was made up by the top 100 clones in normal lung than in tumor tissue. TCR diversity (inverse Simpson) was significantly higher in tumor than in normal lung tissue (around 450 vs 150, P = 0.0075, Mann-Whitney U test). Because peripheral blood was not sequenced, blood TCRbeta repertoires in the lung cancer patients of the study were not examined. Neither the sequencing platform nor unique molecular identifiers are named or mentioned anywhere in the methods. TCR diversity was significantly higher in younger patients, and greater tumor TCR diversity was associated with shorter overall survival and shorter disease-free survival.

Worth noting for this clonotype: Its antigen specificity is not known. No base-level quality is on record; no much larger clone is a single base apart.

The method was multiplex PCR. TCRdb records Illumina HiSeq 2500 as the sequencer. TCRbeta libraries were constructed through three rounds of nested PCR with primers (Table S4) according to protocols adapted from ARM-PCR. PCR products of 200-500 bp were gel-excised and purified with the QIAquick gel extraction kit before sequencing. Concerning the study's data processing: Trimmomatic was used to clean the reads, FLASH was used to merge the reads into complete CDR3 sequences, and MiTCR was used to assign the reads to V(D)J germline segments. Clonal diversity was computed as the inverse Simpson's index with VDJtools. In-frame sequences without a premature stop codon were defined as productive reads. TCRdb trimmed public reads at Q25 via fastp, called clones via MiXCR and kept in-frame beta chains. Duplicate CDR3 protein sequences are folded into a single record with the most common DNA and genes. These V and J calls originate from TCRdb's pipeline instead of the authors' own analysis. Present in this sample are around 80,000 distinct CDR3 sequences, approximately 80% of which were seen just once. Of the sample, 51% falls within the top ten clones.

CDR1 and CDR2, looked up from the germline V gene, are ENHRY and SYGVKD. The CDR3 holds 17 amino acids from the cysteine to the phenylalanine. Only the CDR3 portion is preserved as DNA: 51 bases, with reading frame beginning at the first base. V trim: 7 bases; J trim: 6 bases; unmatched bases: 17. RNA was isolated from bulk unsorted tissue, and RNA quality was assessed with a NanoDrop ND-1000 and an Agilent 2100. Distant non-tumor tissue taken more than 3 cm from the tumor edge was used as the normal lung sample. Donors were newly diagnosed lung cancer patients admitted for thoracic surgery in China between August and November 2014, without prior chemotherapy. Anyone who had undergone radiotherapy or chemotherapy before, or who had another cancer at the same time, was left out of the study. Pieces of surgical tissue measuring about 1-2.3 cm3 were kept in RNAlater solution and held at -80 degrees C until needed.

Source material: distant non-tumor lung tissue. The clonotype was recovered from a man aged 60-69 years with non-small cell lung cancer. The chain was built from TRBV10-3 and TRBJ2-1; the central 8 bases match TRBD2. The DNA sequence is TGTGCCATCACCGCGGACAGAGTAGGACTAGCTAGCAATGAGCAGTTCTTC. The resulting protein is CAITADRVGLASNEQFF.